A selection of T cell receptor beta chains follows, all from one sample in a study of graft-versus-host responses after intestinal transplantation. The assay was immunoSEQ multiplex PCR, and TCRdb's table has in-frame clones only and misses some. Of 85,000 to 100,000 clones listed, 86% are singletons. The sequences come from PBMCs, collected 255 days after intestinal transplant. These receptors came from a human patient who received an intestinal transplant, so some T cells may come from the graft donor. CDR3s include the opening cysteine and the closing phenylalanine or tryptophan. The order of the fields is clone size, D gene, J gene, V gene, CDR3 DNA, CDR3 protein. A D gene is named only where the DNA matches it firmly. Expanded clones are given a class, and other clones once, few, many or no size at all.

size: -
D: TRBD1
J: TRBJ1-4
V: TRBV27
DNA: TGTGCCAGCAGCCGCGGGACAGGGGGTGAAAAACTGTTTTTT
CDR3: CASSRGTGGEKLFF

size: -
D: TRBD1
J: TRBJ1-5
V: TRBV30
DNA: TGTGCCGCTCGCCAGGGGGCGAATCAGCCCCAGCATTTT
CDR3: CAARQGANQPQHF

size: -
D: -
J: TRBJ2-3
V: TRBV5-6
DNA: TGTGCCAGCAGCTTGGTGGGGTACGGGGATACGCAGTATTTT
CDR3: CASSLVGYGDTQYF

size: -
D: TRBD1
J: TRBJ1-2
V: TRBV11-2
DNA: TGTGCCAGCAGCTTAGGACAGGGGCCCTATGGCTACACCTTC
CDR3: CASSLGQGPYGYTF

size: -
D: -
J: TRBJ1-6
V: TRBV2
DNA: TGTGCCAGCAGTGTAATCGCCCAGGGCAATTCACCCCTCCACTTT
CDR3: CASSVIAQGNSPLHF

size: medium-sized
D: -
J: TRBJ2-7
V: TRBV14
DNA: TGTGCCAGCAGCCAAGGTCGTTCCTCCTACGAGCAGTACTTC
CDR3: CASSQGRSSYEQYF

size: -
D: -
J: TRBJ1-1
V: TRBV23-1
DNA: TGCGCCAGCAGTCAATCGCCCCAGGGAGGAGCTTTCTTT
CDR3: CASSQSPQGGAFF

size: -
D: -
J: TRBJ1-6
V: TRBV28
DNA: TGTGCCAGCAGTTTGGGACTGTCGGGATTTTCACCCCTCCACTTT
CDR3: CASSLGLSGFSPLHF

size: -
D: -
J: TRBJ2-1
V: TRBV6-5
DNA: TGTGCCAGCAGCTCGGTCCCCGACAGTGCCAATGAGCAGTTCTTC
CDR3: CASSSVPDSANEQFF

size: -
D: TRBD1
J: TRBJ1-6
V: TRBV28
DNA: TGTGCCAGCAGTTCCGGGACAGGGACGAGTATGGGTTCACCCCTCCACTTT
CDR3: CASSSGTGTSMGSPLHF

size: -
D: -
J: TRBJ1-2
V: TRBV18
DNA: TGTGCCAGCTCACCCGGACATAACTATGGCTACACCTTC
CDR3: CASSPGHNYGYTF